Sequencing of this TCR beta chain was carried out in a study of regulatory T cells in long-lasting Graves disease. The wider study: Over 5 years of antithyroid drugs plus positive TSH receptor antibodies defined persistent Graves' disease.

Assembly of TCR beta libraries relied on iRepertoire HTBI primers together with Arm-PCR of CDR3 regions. TCRdb re-called the multiplex PCR reads with MiXCR, one entry per CDR3 protein. This table has hundreds of thousands of distinct CDR3 sequences, roughly 20% appearing once. The CDR3 contains 14 residues. Germline V gene data show CDR1 as SNHLY and CDR2 as FYNNEI. V lost 0 bases and J 6 bases, leaving 11 bases between the germline ends. The time point here: persistent/refractory GD, antithyroid drugs over 5 years with positive TRAb. TCR sequences were obtained from RNA taken from PBMCs. The chain uses TRBV2 and TRBJ1-2, with D unresolved. The source material was peripheral blood mononuclear cells (PBMCs), sampled when the disease was refractory, from a patient treated with antithyroid drugs. This clonotype was obtained from a female donor with Graves disease. The CDR3 here is CASSEARTIHGYTF. In DNA form, the CDR3 reads TGTGCCAGCAGTGAAGCGCGAACGATCCATGGCTACACCTTC.